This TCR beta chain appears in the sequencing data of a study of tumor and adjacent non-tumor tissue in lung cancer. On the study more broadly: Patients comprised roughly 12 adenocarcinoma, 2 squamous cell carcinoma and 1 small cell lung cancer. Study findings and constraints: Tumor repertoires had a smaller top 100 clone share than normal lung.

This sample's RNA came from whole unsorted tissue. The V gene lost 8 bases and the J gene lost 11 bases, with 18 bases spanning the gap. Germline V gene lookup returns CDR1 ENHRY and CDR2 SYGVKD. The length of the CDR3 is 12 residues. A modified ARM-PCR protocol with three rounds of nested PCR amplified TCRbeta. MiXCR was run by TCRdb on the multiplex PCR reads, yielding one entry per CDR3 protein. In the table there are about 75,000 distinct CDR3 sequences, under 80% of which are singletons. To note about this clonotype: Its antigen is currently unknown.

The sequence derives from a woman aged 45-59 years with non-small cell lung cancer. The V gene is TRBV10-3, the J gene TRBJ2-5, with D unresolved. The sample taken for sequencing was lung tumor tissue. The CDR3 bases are TGTGCCATCGGGCCAGGACGAGAGAATCAGTACTTC. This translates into CAIGPGRENQYF.